The 2 T cell receptor beta chains reported below all come from one sample, sequenced in a study of OX40 agonist ivuxolimab in advanced cancers. Libraries were prepared by immunoSEQ multiplex PCR; TCRdb keeps only in-frame clonotypes and omits some of them. Of some 120,000 clones in the sample, about nine tenths were seen once. The sequenced sample was CD4+ or CD8+ T cells sorted from blood, obtained in a trial of the OX40 agonist ivuxolimab. The receptors come from an adult with an advanced solid tumor such as melanoma, head and neck, liver or kidney cancer.

V gene TRBV5-4 combines with J gene TRBJ2-1, with D possibly TRBD2 on 6 matching bases. The CDR3 covers 16 residues. Per germline, CDR1 SGHNT and CDR2 YYREEE (reference sequence). The V gene lost 2 bases and the J gene lost 9 bases, with 21 bases spanning the gap. CDR3 DNA: TGTGCCAGCAGCTTCGTAACTAGCAGAATGGGGGGTGAGCAGTTCTTC. This codes for CASSFVTSRMGGEQFF.

The chain couples TRBV5-1 to TRBJ2-5, with 9 nucleotides matching TRBD2. The CDR3 has 18 residues. The germline CDR1 and CDR2 sequences are SGHRS and YFSETQ. V trimming: 0 bases; J trimming: 1 base; junction bases outside the gene matches: 10. CDR3 in amino acids: CASSLVPATSGAQETQYF. The CDR3 DNA sequence: TGCGCCAGCAGCTTGGTGCCCGCGACTAGCGGAGCCCAAGAGACCCAGTACTTC.